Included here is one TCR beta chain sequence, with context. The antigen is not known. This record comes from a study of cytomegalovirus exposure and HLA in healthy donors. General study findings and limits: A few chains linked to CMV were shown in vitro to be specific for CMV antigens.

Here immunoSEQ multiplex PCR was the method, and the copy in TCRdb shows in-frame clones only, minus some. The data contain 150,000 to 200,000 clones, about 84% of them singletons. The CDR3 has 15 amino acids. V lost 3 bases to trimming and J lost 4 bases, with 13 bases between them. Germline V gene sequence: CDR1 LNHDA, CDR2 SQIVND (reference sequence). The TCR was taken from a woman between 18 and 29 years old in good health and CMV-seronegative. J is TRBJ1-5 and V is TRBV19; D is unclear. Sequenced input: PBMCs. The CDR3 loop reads CASSMGQVHNQPQHF. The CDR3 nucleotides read TGTGCCAGTAGTATGGGCCAGGTTCATAATCAGCCCCAGCATTTT. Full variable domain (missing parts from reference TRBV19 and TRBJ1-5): DGGITQSPKYLFRKEGQNVTLSCEQNLNHDAMYWYRQDPGQGLRLIYYSQIVNDFQKGDIAEGYSVSREKKESFPLTVTSAQKNPTAFYLCASSMGQVHNQPQHFGDGTRLSIL.